These T cell receptor beta chains were read from a single sample in a study of T cells after yellow fever vaccination. One entry per CDR3 protein results from TCRdb running MiXCR on the 5' RACE reads. The sample records 300,000 to 400,000 distinct CDR3 sequences, 6.2% being singletons. The sample consisted of PBMCs, taken 5 days after the yellow fever booster vaccination. The source of these receptors is a man aged 25-45 years who received the YFV17D yellow fever vaccine. Both conserved end residues are part of each CDR3. A D gene is named only where the DNA matches it firmly. Size tells how often a clone was seen (once, few, many) or the class of an expanded clone, and some rows leave it out.

cdr3_aa: CASLLNTGELFF
cdr3_nt: TGTGCCAGCTTACTGAACACCGGGGAGCTGTTTTTT
d_call: .
clone_size: few
v_call: TRBV6-2/TRBV6-3
j_call: TRBJ2-2

cdr3_aa: CASSMIYSASSYNEQFF
cdr3_nt: TGTGCCAGCAGCATGATTTACAGTGCCAGCTCCTACAATGAGCAGTTCTTC
d_call: .
clone_size: few
v_call: TRBV11-2
j_call: TRBJ2-1

cdr3_aa: CSAFKYEQYF
cdr3_nt: TGCAGTGCATTTAAATACGAGCAGTACTTC
d_call: .
clone_size: few
v_call: TRBV20-1
j_call: TRBJ2-7

cdr3_aa: CASSQYPGLDQGGELFF
cdr3_nt: TGTGCCAGCAGCCAATATCCGGGACTAGACCAAGGAGGGGAGCTGTTTTTT
d_call: TRBD2
clone_size: many
v_call: TRBV7-9
j_call: TRBJ2-2

cdr3_aa: CASSIQGGIDTEAFF
cdr3_nt: TGTGCCAGCTCAATTCAAGGGGGTATCGACACTGAAGCTTTCTTT
d_call: .
clone_size: .
v_call: TRBV18
j_call: TRBJ1-1

cdr3_aa: CSARRGQETQYF
cdr3_nt: TGCAGTGCTAGGCGGGGCCAAGAGACCCAGTACTTC
d_call: .
clone_size: many
v_call: TRBV20-1
j_call: TRBJ2-5

cdr3_aa: CASSARDRTSGRHNEQFF
cdr3_nt: TGTGCCAGCAGCGCTCGCGATCGGACTAGCGGGAGGCACAATGAGCAGTTCTTC
d_call: TRBD2
clone_size: few
v_call: TRBV9
j_call: TRBJ2-1

cdr3_aa: CATSRNRANTEAFF
cdr3_nt: TGTGCCACCAGCCGGAATCGAGCGAACACTGAAGCTTTCTTT
d_call: .
clone_size: many
v_call: TRBV15
j_call: TRBJ1-1

cdr3_aa: CSVWGSSTDTQYF
cdr3_nt: TGCAGCGTCTGGGGGAGTAGCACAGATACGCAGTATTTT
d_call: .
clone_size: many
v_call: TRBV29-1
j_call: TRBJ2-3

cdr3_aa: CAWRPARGGVHEQFF
cdr3_nt: TGTGCCTGGAGGCCCGCGCGGGGAGGAGTCCATGAGCAGTTCTTC
d_call: .
clone_size: few
v_call: TRBV30
j_call: TRBJ2-1

cdr3_aa: CATSANTLPYNEQFF
cdr3_nt: TGTGCCACCAGTGCCAACACCCTCCCCTACAATGAGCAGTTCTTC
d_call: .
clone_size: few
v_call: TRBV24-1
j_call: TRBJ2-1

cdr3_aa: CSVEGRWSYNEQFF
cdr3_nt: TGCAGCGTTGAAGGCCGTTGGTCCTACAATGAGCAGTTCTTC
d_call: .
clone_size: many
v_call: TRBV29-1
j_call: TRBJ2-1

cdr3_aa: CASSPTGYVTYGYTF
cdr3_nt: TGTGCCAGCAGCCCTACAGGGTACGTTACCTATGGCTACACCTTC
d_call: .
clone_size: few
v_call: TRBV7-9
j_call: TRBJ1-2

cdr3_aa: CASSPQRSDRVIYEQYF
cdr3_nt: TGTGCCAGCAGTCCCCAGCGGTCTGACAGGGTAATCTACGAGCAGTACTTC
d_call: TRBD1
clone_size: few
v_call: TRBV5-4
j_call: TRBJ2-7

cdr3_aa: CSVEGGDGYTF
cdr3_nt: TGCAGCGTTGAAGGCGGGGACGGCTACACCTTC
d_call: .
clone_size: .
v_call: TRBV29-1
j_call: TRBJ1-2

cdr3_aa: CASSLSKGAVRQYEQYF
cdr3_nt: TGTGCCAGCAGCTTATCCAAGGGGGCGGTGCGGCAGTACGAGCAGTACTTC
d_call: TRBD1
clone_size: .
v_call: TRBV7-2
j_call: TRBJ2-7

cdr3_aa: CSARKPNQPQHF
cdr3_nt: TGCAGTGCTAGAAAACCAAATCAGCCCCAGCATTTT
d_call: .
clone_size: few
v_call: TRBV20-1
j_call: TRBJ1-5

cdr3_aa: CASSTTGDKEAFF
cdr3_nt: TGCGCCAGCAGCACGACAGGGGATAAGGAGGCTTTCTTT
d_call: TRBD1
clone_size: .
v_call: TRBV5-1
j_call: TRBJ1-1

cdr3_aa: CASSLGLKDATSEQYF
cdr3_nt: TGTGCCAGCAGCTTAGGCCTAAAAGATGCGACCTCCGAGCAGTACTTC
d_call: .
clone_size: few
v_call: TRBV13
j_call: TRBJ2-7

cdr3_aa: CSAVGRTSTDTQYF
cdr3_nt: TGCAGTGCAGTAGGACGAACTAGCACAGATACGCAGTATTTT
d_call: .
clone_size: few
v_call: TRBV20-1
j_call: TRBJ2-3

cdr3_aa: CASSPWRGNNEQFF
cdr3_nt: TGTGCCAGCAGTCCCTGGCGGGGAAACAATGAGCAGTTCTTC
d_call: .
clone_size: .
v_call: TRBV3-1
j_call: TRBJ2-1

cdr3_aa: CASTVPGGEKLFF
cdr3_nt: TGCGCCAGCACCGTCCCCGGCGGTGAAAAACTGTTTTTT
d_call: .
clone_size: few
v_call: TRBV5-1
j_call: TRBJ1-4

cdr3_aa: CASSFSGDYGYTF
cdr3_nt: TGTGCCAGCAGCTTCTCAGGGGACTATGGCTACACCTTC
d_call: .
clone_size: many
v_call: TRBV7-2
j_call: TRBJ1-2

cdr3_aa: CASSQTLARRWETQYF
cdr3_nt: TGCGCCAGCAGCCAGACACTAGCTAGGCGGTGGGAGACCCAGTACTTC
d_call: .
clone_size: few
v_call: TRBV4-3
j_call: TRBJ2-5

cdr3_aa: CSARDSEPGGDRANF
cdr3_nt: TGCAGTGCTAGAGATTCTGAACCGGGGGGCGACAGGGCCAACTTC
d_call: .
clone_size: many
v_call: TRBV20-1
j_call: TRBJ2-5

cdr3_aa: CASSLAYWTSGSSLDTQYF
cdr3_nt: TGTGCCAGCAGCTTAGCCTATTGGACTAGCGGGAGTAGTTTAGATACGCAGTATTTT
d_call: TRBD2
clone_size: many
v_call: TRBV7-2
j_call: TRBJ2-3

cdr3_aa: CSARDFGEPQHF
cdr3_nt: TGCAGTGCTAGAGATTTCGGGGAACCCCAGCATTTT
d_call: .
clone_size: .
v_call: TRBV20-1
j_call: TRBJ1-5

cdr3_aa: CASSPGTGISTDTQYF
cdr3_nt: TGTGCCAGCAGCCCCGGGACAGGGATCAGCACAGATACGCAGTATTTT
d_call: TRBD1
clone_size: few
v_call: TRBV6-5
j_call: TRBJ2-3

cdr3_aa: CASSIRGNTEAFF
cdr3_nt: TGTGCCAGTAGTATAAGAGGGAACACTGAAGCTTTCTTT
d_call: .
clone_size: many
v_call: TRBV19
j_call: TRBJ1-1

cdr3_aa: CATSPGHPYEQYF
cdr3_nt: TGTGCCACCTCGCCGGGACACCCATACGAGCAGTACTTC
d_call: .
clone_size: many
v_call: TRBV12-3/TRBV12-4
j_call: TRBJ2-7

cdr3_aa: CSATSLRSGINEQFF
cdr3_nt: TGCAGTGCTACCTCCTTGAGGAGCGGGATTAATGAGCAGTTCTTC
d_call: TRBD2
clone_size: many
v_call: TRBV20-1
j_call: TRBJ2-1

cdr3_aa: CSAEYGYTF
cdr3_nt: TGCAGTGCTGAGTATGGCTACACCTTC
d_call: .
clone_size: .
v_call: TRBV20-1
j_call: TRBJ1-2

cdr3_aa: CASSPGLAANEQFF
cdr3_nt: TGTGCCAGCAGCCCGGGACTAGCAGCCAATGAGCAGTTCTTC
d_call: TRBD2
clone_size: .
v_call: TRBV7-2
j_call: TRBJ2-1

cdr3_aa: CASSLEAGANVLTF
cdr3_nt: TGTGCCAGCAGCTTAGAGGCCGGGGCCAACGTCCTGACTTTC
d_call: .
clone_size: few
v_call: TRBV11-1
j_call: TRBJ2-6

cdr3_aa: CASSHVQTRNTEAFF
cdr3_nt: TGTGCCAGCAGTCACGTCCAGACCCGGAACACTGAAGCTTTCTTT
d_call: .
clone_size: .
v_call: TRBV5-6
j_call: TRBJ1-1

cdr3_aa: CASSRTRRERNTGELFF
cdr3_nt: TGCGCCAGCAGCCGAACTCGGCGGGAGAGGAACACCGGGGAGCTGTTTTTT
d_call: TRBD2
clone_size: many
v_call: TRBV5-1
j_call: TRBJ2-2

cdr3_aa: CASRDGWSTDTQYF
cdr3_nt: TGTGCCAGCAGGGACGGCTGGAGCACAGATACGCAGTATTTT
d_call: .
clone_size: many
v_call: TRBV6-1
j_call: TRBJ2-3

cdr3_aa: CASSLWPVRGGGYF
cdr3_nt: TGTGCCAGCAGCTTGTGGCCCGTACGAGGAGGGGGTTACTTC
d_call: .
clone_size: many
v_call: TRBV5-5
j_call: TRBJ2-5

cdr3_aa: CASSPGLAGVETQYF
cdr3_nt: TGTGCCAGCAGCCCCGGACTAGCGGGAGTTGAGACCCAGTACTTC
d_call: TRBD2
clone_size: many
v_call: TRBV6-1
j_call: TRBJ2-5

cdr3_aa: CASPVGTQYF
cdr3_nt: TGCGCCAGCCCCGTGGGGACCCAGTACTTC
d_call: .
clone_size: .
v_call: TRBV5-1
j_call: TRBJ2-5

cdr3_aa: CASSLNPSGGHNEQFF
cdr3_nt: TGCGCCAGCAGCTTGAACCCTAGCGGGGGACACAATGAGCAGTTCTTC
d_call: TRBD2
clone_size: many
v_call: TRBV5-1
j_call: TRBJ2-1

cdr3_aa: CATSDPTGEATDTQYF
cdr3_nt: TGTGCCACCAGTGACCCAACAGGGGAGGCCACAGATACGCAGTATTTT
d_call: .
clone_size: .
v_call: TRBV24-1
j_call: TRBJ2-3

cdr3_aa: CASSPLAGGPSPEQFF
cdr3_nt: TGCGCCAGCAGCCCCCTAGCGGGAGGGCCAAGTCCTGAGCAGTTCTTC
d_call: TRBD2
clone_size: few
v_call: TRBV4-1
j_call: TRBJ2-1

cdr3_aa: CSAARGGSYTGELFF
cdr3_nt: TGCAGTGCTGCTAGAGGGGGCTCGTACACCGGGGAGCTGTTTTTT
d_call: TRBD1
clone_size: few
v_call: TRBV20-1
j_call: TRBJ2-2

cdr3_aa: CASSFRSGGSSYEQYF
cdr3_nt: TGTGCCAGCAGCTTTAGAAGCGGGGGGAGCTCCTACGAGCAGTACTTC
d_call: TRBD2
clone_size: many
v_call: TRBV7-2
j_call: TRBJ2-7

cdr3_aa: CASSYTPGQGSGANVLTF
cdr3_nt: TGTGCCAGCAGTTACACTCCGGGACAGGGTAGTGGGGCCAACGTCCTGACTTTC
d_call: TRBD1
clone_size: many
v_call: TRBV6-5
j_call: TRBJ2-6

cdr3_aa: CASSRGEMLYGYTF
cdr3_nt: TGTGCCAGCAGTAGGGGTGAAATGTTGTATGGCTACACCTTC
d_call: .
clone_size: few
v_call: TRBV11-2
j_call: TRBJ1-2

cdr3_aa: CASSLYSGRASYNEQFF
cdr3_nt: TGTGCCAGCTCACTCTATAGCGGGAGGGCTAGCTACAATGAGCAGTTCTTC
d_call: TRBD2
clone_size: .
v_call: TRBV18
j_call: TRBJ2-1

cdr3_aa: CASSSSSGYTF
cdr3_nt: TGTGCCAGCAGCTCTAGTAGTGGCTACACCTTC
d_call: .
clone_size: .
v_call: TRBV5-4
j_call: TRBJ1-2

cdr3_aa: CASSHPKSGSSYNEQFF
cdr3_nt: TGTGCCAGCAGCCATCCGAAAAGCGGGAGCTCCTACAATGAGCAGTTCTTC
d_call: TRBD2
clone_size: few
v_call: TRBV7-6
j_call: TRBJ2-1

cdr3_aa: CTSSQFRSRTSGRSGELFF
cdr3_nt: TGCACCAGCAGCCAGTTTAGGAGTCGGACTAGCGGGAGATCCGGGGAGCTGTTTTTT
d_call: .
clone_size: few
v_call: TRBV1
j_call: TRBJ2-2

cdr3_aa: CATSITGMGTGELFF
cdr3_nt: TGTGCCACCAGTATCACAGGGATGGGCACCGGGGAGCTGTTTTTT
d_call: .
clone_size: few
v_call: TRBV24-1
j_call: TRBJ2-2

cdr3_aa: CATSKSAGSSSGANVLTF
cdr3_nt: TGTGCCACCAGCAAATCGGCAGGGTCTAGCTCTGGGGCCAACGTCCTGACTTTC
d_call: .
clone_size: few
v_call: TRBV15
j_call: TRBJ2-6

cdr3_aa: CASSQTGQNEQYF
cdr3_nt: TGTGCCAGCAGCCAAACCGGACAGAACGAGCAGTACTTC
d_call: .
clone_size: few
v_call: TRBV3-1
j_call: TRBJ2-7